A selection of T cell receptor beta chains follows, all from one sample in a study of T-cell memory formation after mild COVID-19. TCRdb ran MiXCR on the 5' RACE reads and lists one entry per CDR3 protein. The table shows over 350,000 distinct CDR3 sequences, with about 16% occurring only once. Sample: PBMCs or a T cell subset sorted from them (not recorded which). These receptors were collected from a young man who had mild COVID-19 (a few samples of this study predate the infection). Cell type and time point are not known. The CDR3 runs from the conserved cysteine through the conserved F or W. D genes are given only for firm matches. The listing skips clone size in some rows; elsewhere it reads once, few, many or a size class.

D,J,size,V,CDR3,DNA
-,TRBJ2-2,few,TRBV7-3,CASSPQRRGTTGELFF,TGTGCCAGCAGCCCGCAGAGACGAGGGACCACCGGGGAGCTGTTTTTT
-,TRBJ1-5,-,TRBV10-3,CAISVGTNQPQHF,TGTGCCATCAGTGTAGGCACCAATCAGCCCCAGCATTTT
-,TRBJ2-3,once,TRBV5-1,CASSPPFGGTSDTQYF,TGCGCCAGCAGCCCCCCTTTCGGGGGAACTTCAGATACGCAGTATTTT
TRBD1,TRBJ2-2,few,TRBV5-1,CASSAGTGSGELFF,TGCGCCAGCAGCGCCGGGACAGGGTCCGGGGAGCTGTTTTTT
-,TRBJ1-1,-,TRBV10-3,CAISESWEDTEAFF,TGTGCCATCAGTGAGTCGTGGGAGGACACTGAAGCTTTCTTT
-,TRBJ1-1,few,TRBV5-4,CASSLSIGGAAEAFF,TGTGCCAGCAGCTTGTCGATCGGGGGGGCCGCTGAAGCTTTCTTT
TRBD2,TRBJ2-2,few,TRBV11-2,CASSLLSGGVTGELFF,TGTGCCAGCAGCTTACTTAGCGGGGGGGTCACCGGGGAGCTGTTTTTT
-,TRBJ2-6,few,TRBV5-6,CASRPASGANVLTF,TGTGCCAGCAGACCGGCCTCTGGGGCCAACGTCCTGACTTTC
-,TRBJ1-6,-,TRBV6-2/TRBV6-3,CASSYFPGGSPLHF,TGTGCCAGCAGTTACTTCCCCGGGGGATCACCCCTCCACTTT
TRBD1,TRBJ2-4,-,TRBV28,CASRVTGENIQYF,TGTGCCAGCAGGGTGACAGGGGAAAACATTCAGTACTTC
-,TRBJ2-1,-,TRBV5-1,CASSLDLLYNEQFF,TGCGCCAGCAGCCTGGACCTCCTATACAATGAGCAGTTCTTC
-,TRBJ1-4,few,TRBV7-9,CASSQTPNNEKLFF,TGTGCCAGCAGCCAGACACCGAATAATGAAAAACTGTTTTTT
TRBD1,TRBJ1-1,-,TRBV7-9,CASSLWDSFLYTEAFF,TGTGCCAGCAGCCTCTGGGACAGTTTCCTATACACTGAAGCTTTCTTT
-,TRBJ1-2,-,TRBV29-1,CSALQGIGGYTF,TGCAGCGCGTTGCAGGGTATAGGTGGCTACACCTTC
-,TRBJ1-1,few,TRBV12-3/TRBV12-4,CASSFDGGSLEAFF,TGTGCCAGCAGTTTCGACGGGGGGTCGTTGGAAGCTTTCTTT
-,TRBJ2-7,-,TRBV7-2,CASSSDGAVPSYEQYF,TGTGCCAGCAGCTCGGACGGAGCTGTGCCCTCCTACGAGCAGTACTTC
TRBD1,TRBJ2-1,-,TRBV29-1,CSTGQGAEQFF,TGCAGCACCGGACAGGGAGCGGAGCAGTTCTTC
-,TRBJ1-1,few,TRBV5-1,CASSKDNVPTEAFF,TGCGCCAGCAGCAAGGACAACGTACCCACTGAAGCTTTCTTT
TRBD2,TRBJ2-2,-,TRBV5-1,CASSPMAGVNTGELFF,TGCGCCAGCAGCCCCATGGCGGGGGTGAACACCGGGGAGCTGTTTTTT
-,TRBJ2-3,-,TRBV11-3,CASSLSIADTQYF,TGTGCCAGCAGCTTATCTATTGCTGATACGCAGTATTTT
TRBD1,TRBJ1-5,-,TRBV11-2,CASSRGQGSSGNQPQHF,TGTGCCAGCTCCAGGGGACAGGGAAGCAGTGGCAATCAGCCCCAGCATTTT
TRBD2,TRBJ2-1,-,TRBV5-1,CASRPTSGGAFYNEQFF,TGCGCCAGCAGACCTACTAGCGGGGGGGCGTTCTACAATGAGCAGTTCTTC
-,TRBJ1-4,few,TRBV6-5,CATSPTGAIGKLFF,TGTGCCACATCCCCGACCGGGGCCATAGGAAAACTGTTTTTT
TRBD2,TRBJ2-2,few,TRBV11-2,CASSPLAGGPQTGELFF,TGTGCCAGCAGCCCGCTAGCGGGGGGGCCGCAAACCGGGGAGCTGTTTTTT
-,TRBJ2-7,few,TRBV20-1,CSVGGPYEQYF,TGCAGTGTTGGCGGTCCCTACGAGCAGTACTTC
TRBD2,TRBJ2-1,few,TRBV4-1,CASSQEGGGAVEQFF,TGCGCCAGCAGCCAAGAGGGCGGGGGGGCTGTTGAGCAGTTCTTC
-,TRBJ2-5,-,TRBV6-5,CASSWGAGQETQYF,TGTGCCAGCAGTTGGGGGGCAGGCCAAGAGACCCAGTACTTC
-,TRBJ1-6,few,TRBV6-2/TRBV6-3,CASAPEYNSPLHF,TGTGCCAGCGCACCTGAGTATAATTCACCCCTCCACTTT
TRBD2,TRBJ2-2,-,TRBV12-3/TRBV12-4,CASTPRGGGARTGELFF,TGTGCCAGCACCCCTAGGGGCGGGGGGGCCCGGACCGGGGAGCTGTTTTTT
-,TRBJ2-1,-,TRBV5-4,CASSPSASDEQFF,TGTGCCAGCAGCCCATCGGCAAGTGATGAGCAGTTCTTC
-,TRBJ1-1,few,TRBV25-1,CASSWTGAGDTEAFF,TGTGCCAGCAGTTGGACGGGAGCGGGAGACACTGAAGCTTTCTTT
-,TRBJ2-1,few,TRBV29-1,CSVERAHEQFF,TGCAGCGTTGAAAGGGCCCATGAGCAGTTCTTC
TRBD2,TRBJ2-3,-,TRBV20-1,CSASGTSGDTDTQYF,TGCAGTGCCTCCGGGACTAGCGGGGACACAGATACGCAGTATTTT
TRBD1,TRBJ2-5,many,TRBV5-4,CASSSTGQGMETQYF,TGTGCCAGCAGCTCCACGGGACAGGGGATGGAGACCCAGTACTTC
-,TRBJ2-1,-,TRBV5-1,CASSVYRDEQFF,TGCGCCAGCAGCGTGTACAGGGATGAGCAGTTCTTC
-,TRBJ1-1,few,TRBV7-9,CASSSTGRILNTEAFF,TGTGCCAGCAGCTCGACGGGACGAATACTGAACACTGAAGCTTTCTTT
-,TRBJ2-1,-,TRBV7-9,CASSLEEFF,TGTGCCAGCAGCTTAGAGGAGTTCTTC
-,TRBJ1-1,few,TRBV2,CASSEPGQTAFF,TGTGCCAGCAGTGAACCCGGACAAACAGCTTTCTTT
TRBD1,TRBJ1-5,few,TRBV27,CASRQGSANQPQHF,TGTGCCAGCCGACAGGGGAGCGCCAATCAGCCCCAGCATTTT
TRBD2,TRBJ2-2,few,TRBV20-1,CSARPGLAVGELFF,TGCAGTGCTAGACCGGGACTAGCGGTGGGGGAGCTGTTTTTT
TRBD1,TRBJ1-5,few,TRBV7-2,CASSPRDRGRSQPQHF,TGTGCCAGCAGCCCCCGGGACAGGGGTAGGAGTCAGCCCCAGCATTTT
-,TRBJ1-5,few,TRBV6-1,CASRERGNRDQPQHF,TGTGCCAGCAGAGAGAGAGGGAATCGGGATCAGCCCCAGCATTTT
-,TRBJ1-5,-,TRBV13,CASSHSRDVGQPQHF,TGTGCCAGCAGCCACAGTAGGGACGTCGGTCAGCCCCAGCATTTT
-,TRBJ1-4,-,TRBV11-2,CASSLVGRGNEKLFF,TGTGCCAGCAGCTTAGTAGGCAGGGGAAATGAAAAACTGTTTTTT
-,TRBJ1-5,few,TRBV12-3/TRBV12-4,CASSPSWARTVDQPQHF,TGTGCCAGCAGCCCTAGTTGGGCCCGGACAGTCGATCAGCCCCAGCATTTT
-,TRBJ2-1,many,TRBV7-2,CASSSNMWGGYNEQFF,TGTGCCAGCAGCTCGAATATGTGGGGAGGATACAATGAGCAGTTCTTC
TRBD1,TRBJ1-4,-,TRBV12-3/TRBV12-4,CASSLEFPDRVTFF,TGTGCCAGCAGTTTAGAATTCCCGGACAGGGTTACGTTTTTT
-,TRBJ1-1,-,TRBV28,CASSLQSTEAFF,TGTGCCAGCAGTTTACAGAGTACTGAAGCTTTCTTT
TRBD1,TRBJ2-1,few,TRBV9,CASSVRGQVRNEQFF,TGTGCCAGCAGCGTACGGGGACAGGTTCGGAATGAGCAGTTCTTC
-,TRBJ2-1,-,TRBV29-1,CSASIATINEQFF,TGCAGCGCCTCCATAGCCACGATCAATGAGCAGTTCTTC
TRBD1,TRBJ2-5,many,TRBV4-3,CASSQAEGGWVETQYF,TGCGCCAGCAGCCAAGCGGAAGGGGGCTGGGTAGAGACCCAGTACTTC
TRBD2,TRBJ2-1,-,TRBV6-5,CASRPLAGGYNEQFF,TGTGCCAGCAGGCCCTTAGCGGGGGGTTACAATGAGCAGTTCTTC
-,TRBJ2-3,-,TRBV12-3/TRBV12-4,CASTETVGSDTQYF,TGTGCCAGCACCGAAACTGTGGGGTCAGATACGCAGTATTTT